The source of this TCR beta chain is a study of cytomegalovirus exposure and HLA in healthy donors. Study outcomes and limitations: CMV serostatus was the sole immune exposure information available. In a later analysis, TCR beta V- and J-gene trimming showed a link to a missense DCLRE1C variant.

V was cut by 7 bases and J by 4 bases, with 14 bases left in between. The length of the CDR3 is 14 residues. Germline assignment: CDR1 LNHDA and CDR2 SQIVND (reference sequence). On this clone itself: The antigen is not known.

PCR employed 60 Vbeta and 13 Jbeta primers. Authors' methods: A later analysis counted about 80 million unique TCR beta chains, some 10 million shared. Sequencing used immunoSEQ multiplex PCR; TCRdb keeps in-frame clones, though not all of them. V, J and clone size derive from that table, while D and trimming were established from the DNA sequence. This table holds about 180,000 clones, around 79% found once. These donors counted as nominally healthy when sampled, but unrecorded immune exposures were likely. This clonotype originated in a man aged 40-49 years in good health and CMV-seropositive. This chain connects TRBV19 to TRBJ1-5; D gene uncertain. The specimen was PBMCs. The CDR3 protein is CASTILAANQPQHF. The CDR3 DNA reads as TGTGCCAGTACGATTCTGGCCGCAAATCAGCCCCAGCATTTT.